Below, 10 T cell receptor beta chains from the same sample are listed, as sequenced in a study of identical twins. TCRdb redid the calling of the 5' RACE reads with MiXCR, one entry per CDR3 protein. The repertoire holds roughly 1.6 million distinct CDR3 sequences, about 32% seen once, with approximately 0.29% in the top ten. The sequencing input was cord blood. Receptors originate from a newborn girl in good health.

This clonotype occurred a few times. The CDR3 is CSARPQSYEQYF. The CDR3 nucleotides read TGCAGTGCTAGACCCCAATCCTACGAGCAGTACTTC. V is TRBV20-1 and J is TRBJ2-7; D gene unclear. This CDR3 is 12 amino acids long. Trimming took 2 bases from V and 1 from J, leaving 6 bases between them. The germline V gene encodes CDR1 DFQATT and CDR2 SNEGSKA (reference sequence).

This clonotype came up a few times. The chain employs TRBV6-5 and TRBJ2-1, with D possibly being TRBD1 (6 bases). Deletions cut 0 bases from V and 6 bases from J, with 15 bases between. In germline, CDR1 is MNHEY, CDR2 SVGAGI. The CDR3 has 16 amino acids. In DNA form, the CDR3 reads TGTGCCAGCAGTTACTCGAGGTCGACAGGTGGCAATGAGCAGTTCTTC. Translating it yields CASSYSRSTGGNEQFF.

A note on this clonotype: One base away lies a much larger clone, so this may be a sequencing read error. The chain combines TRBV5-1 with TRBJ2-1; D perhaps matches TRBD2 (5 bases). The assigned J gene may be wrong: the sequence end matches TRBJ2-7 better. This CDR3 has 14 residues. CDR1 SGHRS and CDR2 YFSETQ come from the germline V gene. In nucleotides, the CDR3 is TGCGCCAGCAGCTTCGCTAGCTCCTACAATGAGCAGTACTTC. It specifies CASSFASSYNEQYF.

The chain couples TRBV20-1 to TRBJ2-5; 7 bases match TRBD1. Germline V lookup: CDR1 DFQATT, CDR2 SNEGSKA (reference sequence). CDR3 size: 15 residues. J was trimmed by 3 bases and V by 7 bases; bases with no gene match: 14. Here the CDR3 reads CSGSAPGTAKETQYF. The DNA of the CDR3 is TGCAGTGGTTCTGCGCCCGGGACAGCGAAAGAGACCCAGTACTTC.

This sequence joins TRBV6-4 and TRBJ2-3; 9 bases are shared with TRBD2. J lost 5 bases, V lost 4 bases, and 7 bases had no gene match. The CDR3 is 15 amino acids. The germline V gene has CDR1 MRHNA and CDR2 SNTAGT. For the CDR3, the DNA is TGTGCCAGCAGTGTCAATAGCGGGAGTCAAGATACGCAGTATTTT. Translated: CASSVNSGSQDTQYF.

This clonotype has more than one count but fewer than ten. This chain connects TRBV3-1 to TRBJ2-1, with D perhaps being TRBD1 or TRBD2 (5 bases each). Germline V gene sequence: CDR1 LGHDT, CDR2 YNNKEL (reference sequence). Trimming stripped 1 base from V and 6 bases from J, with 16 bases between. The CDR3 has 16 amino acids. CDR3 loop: CASSQVGAGWGNEQFF. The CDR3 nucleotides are TGTGCCAGCAGCCAAGTTGGGGCGGGTTGGGGCAATGAGCAGTTCTTC.

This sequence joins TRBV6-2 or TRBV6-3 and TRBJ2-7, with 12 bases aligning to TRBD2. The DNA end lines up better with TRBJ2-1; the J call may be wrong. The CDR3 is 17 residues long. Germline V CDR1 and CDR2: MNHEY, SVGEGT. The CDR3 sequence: CASSYSKTSGGPYEQFF. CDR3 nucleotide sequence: TGTGCCAGCAGTTACTCAAAGACTAGCGGGGGACCCTACGAGCAGTTCTTC.

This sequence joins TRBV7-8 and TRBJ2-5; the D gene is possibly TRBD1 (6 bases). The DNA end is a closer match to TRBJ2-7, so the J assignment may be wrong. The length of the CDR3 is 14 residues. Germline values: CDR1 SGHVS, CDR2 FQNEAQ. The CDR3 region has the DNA TGTGCCAGCAGCCCGACGACAGGTCTCCACGAGCAGTACTTC. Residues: CASSPTTGLHEQYF.

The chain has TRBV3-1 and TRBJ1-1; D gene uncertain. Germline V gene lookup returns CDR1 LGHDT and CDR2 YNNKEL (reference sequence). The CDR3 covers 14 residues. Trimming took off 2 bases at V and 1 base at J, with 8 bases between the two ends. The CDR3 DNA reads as TGTGCCAGCAGCCAAAGTGAGGGGAACACTGAAGCTTTCTTT. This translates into CASSQSEGNTEAFF.

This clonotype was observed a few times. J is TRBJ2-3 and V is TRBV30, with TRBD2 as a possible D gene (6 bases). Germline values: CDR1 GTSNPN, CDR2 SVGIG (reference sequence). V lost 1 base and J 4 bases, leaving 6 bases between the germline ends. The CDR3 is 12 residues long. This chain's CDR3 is CAWSGGADTQYF. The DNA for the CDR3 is TGTGCCTGGAGTGGGGGGGCAGATACGCAGTATTTT.